In this sample, the clone carrying this TCR beta chain turned up many times. Its antigen is unidentified. CDR1 and CDR2 from the germline V gene are SGDLS and YYNGEE. This CDR3 spans 15 amino acids. Trimming shortened V by 3 bases and J by 0 bases, and 12 bases separated the two germline ends. Clinical symptoms, serum thyroxine, TRAb, thyroid ultrasound and orbital computed tomography formed the basis of diagnosis. Amplifying from RNA transcripts, the study obtained TCR beta CDR3 regions. RT-PCR was first run with HTBI primers, then multiplex PCR in a second round. TCRdb called the multiplex PCR reads again in MiXCR, with one record for every CDR3 protein. The sample carries about 660,000 distinct CDR3 sequences, under 50% recorded once. The sample is drawn from a study of Graves' ophthalmopathy and Graves' hyperthyroidism. Findings and limits, study-wide: Most thyroid-expanded clonotypes exceeding 0.001 frequency were also found in blood. Ophthalmopathy was separated from stable hyperthyroidism by a 13-signature model with 85% to 90% sensitivity and roughly 81% specificity. Its predictions of ophthalmopathy progression gave the model over 65% sensitivity and roughly 72% specificity.

This chain links TRBV9 with TRBJ1-2, with D unresolved. Source material: peripheral blood. The clonotype comes from an adult man with Graves' ophthalmopathy. CDR3 sequence: CASSAWTQANYGYTF. DNA of the CDR3: TGTGCCAGCAGCGCCTGGACCCAAGCTAACTATGGCTACACCTTC. The complete variable domain, with remaining parts taken from reference TRBV9 and TRBJ1-2, reads DSGVTQTPKHLITATGQRVTLRCSPRSGDLSVYWYQQSLDQGLQFLIQYYNGEERAKGNILERFSAQQFPDLHSELNLSSLELGDSALYFCASSAWTQANYGYTFGSGTRLTVV.